The entry below describes one T cell receptor beta chain. Authors' analysis steps: The authors estimated nucleated cell counts from reference gene primer amplification. The repertoire was sequenced with immunoSEQ multiplex PCR; TCRdb's copy has only in-frame clones and lacks some. That table gives V, J and clone size, and the DNA gave D and trimming. Among 120,000 to 150,000 clones listed, around 83% were seen once. This sample stems from a study of blood T cell repertoires in COVID-19. Overall study context: The United States, Italy and Spain provided the acute and convalescent COVID-19 samples. T cells, B-cell-depleted T cells, or PBMCs supplied cDNA or gDNA.

The CDR3 contains 16 residues. V was pared by 5 bases and J by 4 bases, with 15 bases between. The germline gives CDR1 SGHTA, CDR2 FQGTGA. V and J are TRBV7-3 and TRBJ2-6; perhaps TRBD1 as D (6 bases). Sequencing was performed on peripheral blood. The origin of this receptor is a woman in her fifties or sixties with acute or convalescent COVID-19. This CDR3 reads CASSQNGGAGANVLTF. CDR3 in DNA: TGTGCCAGCAGCCAAAATGGGGGCGCGGGGGCCAACGTCCTGACTTTC.